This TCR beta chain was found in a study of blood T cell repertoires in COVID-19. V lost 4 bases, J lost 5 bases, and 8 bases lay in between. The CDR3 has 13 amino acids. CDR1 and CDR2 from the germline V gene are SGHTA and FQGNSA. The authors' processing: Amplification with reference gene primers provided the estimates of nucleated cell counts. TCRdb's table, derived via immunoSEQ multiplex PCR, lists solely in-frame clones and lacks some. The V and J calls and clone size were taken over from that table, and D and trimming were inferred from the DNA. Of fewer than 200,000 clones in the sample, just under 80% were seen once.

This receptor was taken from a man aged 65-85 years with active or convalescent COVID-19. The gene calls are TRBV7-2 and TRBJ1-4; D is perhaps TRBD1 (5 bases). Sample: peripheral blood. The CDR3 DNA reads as TGTGCCAGCAGCTCCCGACAGAATGAAAAACTGTTTTTT. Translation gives CASSSRQNEKLFF.